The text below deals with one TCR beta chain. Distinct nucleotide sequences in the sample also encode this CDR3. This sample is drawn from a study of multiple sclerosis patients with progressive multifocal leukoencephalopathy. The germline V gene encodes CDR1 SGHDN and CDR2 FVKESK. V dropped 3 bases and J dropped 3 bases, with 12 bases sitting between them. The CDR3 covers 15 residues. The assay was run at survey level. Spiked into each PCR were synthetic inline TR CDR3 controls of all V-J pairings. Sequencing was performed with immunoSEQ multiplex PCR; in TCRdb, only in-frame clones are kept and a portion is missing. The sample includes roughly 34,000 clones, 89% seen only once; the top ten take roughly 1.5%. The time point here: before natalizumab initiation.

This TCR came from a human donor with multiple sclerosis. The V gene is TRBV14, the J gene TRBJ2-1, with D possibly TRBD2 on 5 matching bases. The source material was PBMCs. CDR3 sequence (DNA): TGTGCCAGCAGCCATATCTCGGACTTCTACAATGAGCAGTTCTTC. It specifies CASSHISDFYNEQFF.